The 18 T cell receptor beta chains in this list originate from one sample, sequenced in a study of T-cell memory formation after mild COVID-19. TCRdb re-called the 5' RACE reads through MiXCR, storing one row per CDR3 protein. The sample has under 450,000 distinct CDR3 sequences, more than 20% seen once. The source material was PBMCs or a T cell subset sorted from them (not recorded which). Source of these receptors: a man younger than 35 who had mild COVID-19 (a few samples of this study predate the infection). Cell type and time point are not known.

This sequence joins TRBV7-2 and TRBJ1-2; maybe TRBD1 (5 bases). The V end was cut by 4 bases, the J end by 4 bases, with 10 bases between. The CDR3 length is 13 residues. Germline assignment: CDR1 SGHTA and CDR2 FQGNSA. In DNA form, the CDR3 reads TGTGCCAGCAGCTCAGGGCGCCTCTATGGCTACACCTTC. It is translated as CASSSGRLYGYTF.

This clonotype has just a few counts. The genes are TRBV27 and TRBJ2-1, with TRBD2 matching 14 bases. The CDR3 has 17 residues. V lost 1 base, J lost 5 bases, and 4 bases stayed unmatched. In germline, CDR1 is MNHEY, CDR2 SMNVEV (reference sequence). This CDR3 reads CASSLLGTSGGNNEQFF. The DNA for the CDR3 is TGTGCCAGCAGTTTATTGGGGACTAGCGGGGGAAACAATGAGCAGTTCTTC.

The rearrangement links TRBV12-3 or TRBV12-4 to TRBJ1-5; D gene uncertain. Trimming removed 4 bases at V and 4 bases at J, with 8 bases between. The CDR3 is made up of 13 amino acids. Written as DNA, the CDR3 is TGTGCCAGCAGTTCGGACGTAAATCAGCCCCAGCATTTT. Amino acid sequence: CASSSDVNQPQHF.

The V gene is TRBV6-5, the J gene TRBJ1-2; D gene unclear. Germline V CDR1 and CDR2: MNHEY, SVGAGI. The CDR3 has 13 residues. The V and J ends lost 6 bases and 6 bases respectively, with 14 bases between them. CDR3 protein: CASRINGENGYTF. The CDR3 nucleotides read TGTGCCAGCAGGATTAACGGCGAGAATGGCTACACCTTC.

This clonotype was seen a handful of times. The J gene is TRBJ2-4, the V gene TRBV2; D is unresolved. Looked up from germline, CDR1 is SNHLY and CDR2 is FYNNEI. V shed 3 bases and J shed 1 base, with 7 bases lying between them. The CDR3 is made up of 14 amino acids. CDR3 sequence reads: CASSEEVAKNIQYF. CDR3 nucleotide sequence: TGTGCCAGCAGTGAGGAAGTGGCCAAAAACATTCAGTACTTC.

This chain links TRBV27 with TRBJ1-5; D unclear. Germline lookup yields CDR1 MNHEY and CDR2 SMNVEV (reference sequence). Trimming left V 2 bases short and J 0 bases short, with 14 bases between. The CDR3 length is 17 residues. CDR3 bases: TGTGCCAGCAGTTTACGAGGACGGACTAATAGCAATCAGCCCCAGCATTTT. The encoded protein is CASSLRGRTNSNQPQHF.

The V gene is TRBV27, the J gene TRBJ2-7, with 7 bases identical to TRBD1. Germline-derived CDR1 and CDR2 are MNHEY and SMNVEV (reference sequence). V lost 5 bases, J lost 3 bases, and 13 bases stayed unmatched. The CDR3 is 16 amino acids. The CDR3 spells CASSPRLQGDRYEQYF. CDR3 DNA: TGTGCCAGCAGTCCCCGACTCCAGGGGGACCGCTACGAGCAGTACTTC.

This sequence joins TRBV7-2 and TRBJ1-5; D is ambiguous. The CDR3 loop spans 14 amino acids. Trimming took 2 bases from V and 1 from J, leaving 6 bases between them. The germline V gene has CDR1 SGHTA and CDR2 FQGNSA. The CDR3 DNA follows: TGTGCCAGCAGCTTACAGCAGAGCAATCAGCCCCAGCATTTT. Protein product: CASSLQQSNQPQHF.

The chain uses TRBV5-1 and TRBJ1-2; TRBD1 is a possible D gene (6 bases). From germline, CDR1 is SGHRS and CDR2 YFSETQ. Trimming pared 4 bases from V and 2 bases from J, leaving 15 bases between. The CDR3 runs to 15 residues. CDR3 region: CASSQGQTGNYGYTF. The CDR3 bases are TGCGCCAGCAGCCAAGGACAGACGGGCAACTATGGCTACACCTTC.

The sample holds a few counts of this clonotype. The chain uses TRBV7-2 and TRBJ2-7; TRBD2 agrees at 12 bases. The CDR3 consists of 14 residues. The germline V gene encodes CDR1 SGHTA and CDR2 FQGNSA. V lost 5 bases and J lost 4; bases outside the gene matches: 3. For the CDR3, the DNA is TGTGCCAGCAGCCGGACTAGCGGGGATTACGAGCAGTACTTC. Amino acid sequence: CASSRTSGDYEQYF.

The chain employs TRBV29-1 and TRBJ2-5; no firm D call. The CDR3 length is 12 residues. V was pared by 2 bases and J by 4 bases, with 8 bases between. CDR1 SQVTM and CDR2 ANQGSEA come from the germline V gene. DNA of the CDR3: TGCAGCGTTGAACACAGAGGAGAGACCCAGTACTTC. Its protein product is CSVEHRGETQYF. The complete variable domain, with remaining parts taken from reference TRBV29-1 and TRBJ2-5, reads SAVISQKPSRDICQRGTSLTIQCQVDSQVTMMFWYRQQPGQSLTLIATANQGSEATYESGFVIDKFPISRPNLTFSTLTVSNMSPEDSSIYLCSVEHRGETQYFGPGTRLLVL.

This clonotype was seen more than once but under ten times. The chain is built from TRBV7-2 and TRBJ2-7; TRBD2 aligns across 9 bases. The V segment lost 5 bases and the J segment 2 bases; nucleotides outside the gene matches: 7. The CDR3 runs 15 residues. Germline CDR1 and CDR2: SGHTA and FQGNSA. The CDR3 coding sequence is TGTGCCAGCAGCAAGGGACTAGCTGTGGCCTACGAGCAGTACGTC. It yields the protein CASSKGLAVAYEQYV.

The V call is TRBV20-1, the J call TRBJ1-2; 11 bases map to TRBD1. The germline gives CDR1 DFQATT, CDR2 SNEGSKA (reference sequence). The CDR3 spans 12 residues. V shed 5 bases, J shed 8 bases, and the junction held 4 bases outside the gene matches. The CDR3 region is CSASDRGQGYTF. CDR3 in DNA: TGCAGTGCTTCGGACAGGGGGCAGGGCTACACCTTC.

This clonotype was picked up many times. This chain links TRBV6-6 with TRBJ2-7, with D possibly being TRBD1 (5 bases). CDR1 is MNHNY, CDR2 SVGAGI, per germline (reference sequence). CDR3 length: 13 amino acids. Trimming pared 4 bases from V and 3 bases from J, leaving 10 bases between. The CDR3 is CASSSRDNYEQYF. The CDR3, as DNA: TGTGCCAGCAGTTCCAGGGATAACTACGAGCAGTACTTC.

This clonotype has just a few counts. J is TRBJ1-3 and V is TRBV12-3 or TRBV12-4, with 10 nucleotides matching TRBD1. This CDR3 has 15 amino acids. J was trimmed by 4 bases and V by 7 bases; bases with no gene match: 7. CDR3 sequence reads: CASTRQGAKGNTIYF. The CDR3 nucleotides are TGTGCCAGCACCAGACAGGGGGCAAAAGGAAACACCATATATTTT.

This clonotype was picked up a small number of times. This chain joins TRBV10-3 and TRBJ2-1, with 8 bases lining up with TRBD2. Unmatched junction bases numbered 9, after V lost 8 bases and J lost 6 bases. The CDR3 totals 14 residues. Germline CDR1 and CDR2: ENHRY and SYGVKD. The CDR3: CAIPTGGSGNEQFF. CDR3 DNA sequence: TGTGCCATCCCAACGGGGGGGTCCGGCAATGAGCAGTTCTTC.

The table lists this clonotype with a few counts. This sequence joins TRBV7-9 and TRBJ2-5, with a tentative D call TRBD2 (7 bases). Germline V gene data show CDR1 as SEHNR and CDR2 as FQNEAQ (reference sequence). The CDR3 length is 16 residues. The V end was cut by 5 bases, the J end by 5 bases, with 21 bases between. CDR3: CASSPPSGGRRETQYF. CDR3 coding DNA: TGTGCCAGCAGCCCTCCCTCCGGGGGGCGGCGGGAGACCCAGTACTTC.

This chain connects TRBV6-2 or TRBV6-3 to TRBJ2-1; 9 bases are shared with TRBD1. The CDR3 extends over 12 amino acids. Looked up from germline, CDR1 is MNHEY and CDR2 is SVGEGT. Trimming at V came to 5 bases and at J to 14 bases, leaving 7 bases not matched to a gene. CDR3: CASSLTGGTEFF. CDR3 coding DNA: TGTGCCAGCAGTCTCACAGGGGGCACGGAGTTCTTC.